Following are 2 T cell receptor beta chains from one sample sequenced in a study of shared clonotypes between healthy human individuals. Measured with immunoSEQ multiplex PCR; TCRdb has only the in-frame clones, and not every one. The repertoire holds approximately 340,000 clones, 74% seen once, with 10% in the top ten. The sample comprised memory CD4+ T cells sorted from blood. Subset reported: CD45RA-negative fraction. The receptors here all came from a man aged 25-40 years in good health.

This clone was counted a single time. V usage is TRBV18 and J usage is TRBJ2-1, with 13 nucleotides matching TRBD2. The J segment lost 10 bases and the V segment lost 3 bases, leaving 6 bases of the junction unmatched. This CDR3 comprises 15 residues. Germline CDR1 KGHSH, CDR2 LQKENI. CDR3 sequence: CASSPPGLAGHEQFF. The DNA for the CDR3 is TGTGCCAGCTCACCGCCGGGACTAGCGGGACACGAGCAGTTCTTC.

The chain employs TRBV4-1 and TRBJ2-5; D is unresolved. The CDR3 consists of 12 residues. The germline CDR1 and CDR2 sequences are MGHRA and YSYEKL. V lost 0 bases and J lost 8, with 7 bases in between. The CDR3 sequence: CASSQDPSTQYF. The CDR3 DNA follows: TGCGCCAGCAGCCAAGATCCCTCAACCCAGTACTTC.